Each of the 29 T cell receptor beta chains below was sequenced from the same sample in a study of metastatic and nonmetastatic thyroid tumors. MiXCR re-clonotyped the PCR reads for TCRdb. Among approximately 42,000 clones, approximately 25% were seen once, and the ten largest hold about 14%. All patients reached thyroid surgery having received no treatment beforehand. The sequenced material came from tumor tissue. The receptors were sampled from a female donor with papillary thyroid cancer or a benign thyroid nodule (not recorded which). Some clones in this sample may be carry-over from other donors' samples.

This clone has only a few counts. The chain recombines TRBV24-1 with TRBJ2-7, with D possibly being TRBD1 or TRBD2 (5 bases each). This CDR3 has 14 residues. V was shortened by 9 bases and J by 3 bases, with 17 bases between the two germline ends. The germline V gene encodes CDR1 KGHDR and CDR2 SFDVKD. The CDR3 spells CATEGRLFYYEQYF. The CDR3 nucleotides are TGTGCCACCGAGGGACGGTTATTTTACTACGAGCAGTACTTC.

The chain combines TRBV20-1 with TRBJ2-1, with TRBD2 matching 7 bases. Trimming at V came to 5 bases and at J to 3 bases, leaving 4 bases not matched to a gene. Germline CDR1 DFQATT, CDR2 SNEGSKA (reference sequence). This CDR3 region has 13 residues. The CDR3 DNA sequence: TGCAGTGCTGCCACTAGCGACTACAATGAGCAGTTCTTC. Translated: CSAATSDYNEQFF.

The gene calls are TRBV6-1 and TRBJ2-7; maybe TRBD2 (7 bases). Per germline, CDR1 MNHNS and CDR2 SASEGT. The CDR3 has 16 residues. Trimming removed 6 bases from V and 5 bases from J, with 23 bases in between. The CDR3 DNA is TGTGCCAGCAGCGAACGGTGGGGGGGCGATCGGGACGAGCAGTACTTC. Translated, it gives CASSERWGGDRDEQYF.

This clone was counted ten times or more. The chain has TRBV7-2 and TRBJ1-1; unclear D gene. The CDR3 extends over 13 amino acids. Germline CDR1 is SGHTA and CDR2 is FQGNSA. V was cut by 5 bases and J by 2 bases, with 9 bases left in between. CDR3 sequence: CASSPYLNTEAFF. CDR3 coding DNA: TGTGCCAGCAGCCCCTATCTCAACACTGAAGCTTTCTTT. Looking up the rest from reference TRBV7-2 and TRBJ1-1 gives the full variable domain: GAGVSQSPSNKVTEKGKDVELRCDPISGHTALYWYRQSLGQGLEFLIYFQGNSAPDKSGLPSDRFSAERTGGSVSTLTIQRTQQEDSAVYLCASSPYLNTEAFFGQGTRLTVV.

This clone was seen a few times. The rearrangement links TRBV3-1 to TRBJ1-2, with 9 bases matching TRBD1. CDR3 length: 16 residues. V lost 0 bases to trimming and J lost 4 bases; unmatched junction nucleotides: 6. Germline V gives CDR1 LGHDT, CDR2 YNNKEL (reference sequence). CDR3 residues: CASSQEIEGQGYGYTF. The CDR3 nucleotides are TGTGCCAGCAGCCAAGAGATTGAGGGACAGGGCTATGGCTACACCTTC. Supplemented by reference TRBV3-1 and TRBJ1-2, the full variable domain reads DTAVSQTPKYLVTQMGNDKSIKCEQNLGHDTMYWYKQDSKKFLKIMFSYNNKELIINETVPNRFSPKSPDKAHLNLHINSLELGDSAVYFCASSQEIEGQGYGYTFGSGTRLTVV.

This clone was recorded many times. A read error may be the cause here, since a much bigger clone is one base away. Other DNA sequences in this sample translate to the same CDR3. The chain has TRBV5-5 and TRBJ1-6; TRBD1 might be the D (5 bases). Trimming removed 0 bases from V and 10 bases from J, with 8 bases in between. The CDR3 sequence is 13 residues long. Germline assignment: CDR1 SGHKS and CDR2 YYEKEE (reference sequence). The CDR3 DNA follows: TGTGCCAGCAGCTTGGGGGGGAACTCACCCCTCCACTTT. Its protein product is CASSLGGNSPLHF. The entire variable domain, with the rest obtained from reference TRBV5-5 and TRBJ1-6, is as follows: DAGVTQSPTHLIKTRGQQVTLRCSPISGHKSVSWYQQVLGQGPQFIFQYYEKEERGRGNFPDRFSARQFPNYSSELNVNALLLGDSALYLCASSLGGNSPLHFGNGTRLTVT.

Comment on this clone: Because it lacks the conserved phenylalanine or tryptophan at the end, this CDR3 is likely a read error. V gene TRBV20-1 combines with J gene TRBJ1-2; no clear D gene. The CDR3 extends over 14 amino acids. V was trimmed by 3 bases and J by 5 bases, leaving 16 bases between them. The germline V gene encodes CDR1 DFQATT and CDR2 SNEGSKA (reference sequence). The CDR3 region is CSARSEVLGYGYTL. In DNA form, the CDR3 reads TGCAGTGCTAGGTCTGAGGTTTTGGGTTATGGCTACACCCTC.

This clone was seen a few times. The V and J genes are TRBV28 and TRBJ1-5; D remains ambiguous. In germline, CDR1 is MDHEN, CDR2 SYDVKM. This CDR3 spans 10 amino acids. V gave up 3 bases and J gave up 10 bases, with 4 bases separating them. Written as DNA, the CDR3 is TGTGCCAGCAGTTTTTATCCCCAGCATTTT. This sequence encodes CASSFYPQHF.

Details on this clone: Other DNA sequences within the sample encode an identical CDR3. The chain joins TRBV20-1 to TRBJ2-2, with D possibly being TRBD2 (7 bases). CDR1 is DFQATT and CDR2 is SNEGSKA in the germline V gene (reference sequence). V dropped 6 bases and J dropped 5 bases, with 25 bases sitting between them. The CDR3 is made up of 17 amino acids. This CDR3 reads CSAPLGRGAGLTGELFF. The CDR3 coding sequence is TGCAGTGCCCCATTAGGTCGGGGGGCCGGCTTAACCGGGGAGCTGTTTTTT.

The gene calls are TRBV6-2 or TRBV6-3 and TRBJ2-7, with D possibly being TRBD2 (6 bases). CDR3 size: 11 residues. CDR1 MNHEY and CDR2 SVGEGT come from the germline V gene. Trimming pared 4 bases from V and 12 bases from J, leaving 13 bases between. The CDR3 bases are TGTGCCAGCAGTTTAGCGGTCGCGCGGTACTTC. The encoded protein is CASSLAVARYF.

This clone was detected a few times. This sequence joins TRBV7-8 and TRBJ1-2, with TRBD1 as a possible D gene (6 bases). The CDR3 runs to 16 residues. CDR1 and CDR2 (germline): SGHVS, FQNEAQ. V shed 2 bases and J shed 4 bases, with 17 bases lying between them. This CDR3 is CASSLTPPGHPYGYTF. The CDR3 DNA is TGTGCCAGCAGCTTAACCCCACCGGGACATCCCTATGGCTACACCTTC.

This clone has only a few counts. The chain couples TRBV20-1 to TRBJ2-1, with 9 bases lining up with TRBD2. The germline V gene encodes CDR1 DFQATT and CDR2 SNEGSKA (reference sequence). V lost 0 bases and J lost 2; bases outside the gene matches: 5. The CDR3 totals 16 residues. CDR3 protein: CSARDRGRVPYNEQFF. For the CDR3, the DNA is TGCAGTGCTAGAGATCGCGGGAGGGTGCCCTACAATGAGCAGTTCTTC.

This clone was detected a few times. The gene calls are TRBV2 and TRBJ2-7; D is undetermined. This CDR3 region has 11 residues. Germline-derived CDR1 and CDR2 are SNHLY and FYNNEI. V gave up 3 bases and J gave up 5 bases, with 5 bases separating them. CDR3 nucleotide sequence: TGTGCCAGCAGTGACCCAAACGAGCAGTACTTC. The encoded protein is CASSDPNEQYF. Combining the CDR3 with reference TRBV2 and TRBJ2-7 gives the whole variable domain EPEVTQTPSHQVTQMGQEVILRCVPISNHLYFYWYRQILGQKVEFLVSFYNNEISEKSEIFDDQFSVERPDGSNFTLKIRSTKLEDSAMYFCASSDPNEQYFGPGTRLTVT.

This clone has just a few counts. The chain is built from TRBV12-3 or TRBV12-4 and TRBJ2-7; 8 bases agree with TRBD2. The CDR3 runs to 14 residues. The ends lost 5 bases at V and 2 bases at J; junction bases unmatched: 5. CDR3: CASSPSGRPYEQYF. The CDR3 region has the DNA TGTGCCAGCAGTCCAAGCGGGAGACCCTACGAGCAGTACTTC.

This clone occurred many times. V and J are TRBV10-3 and TRBJ2-3; TRBD2 might be the D (6 bases). This CDR3 has 14 residues. Germline V gene sequence: CDR1 ENHRY, CDR2 SYGVKD. Trimming took 10 bases from V and 5 from J, leaving 19 bases between them. This CDR3 reads CATASGTFGDTQYF. In DNA form, the CDR3 reads TGTGCCACGGCTTCCGGGACTTTCGGAGATACGCAGTATTTT.

This clone was counted a few times. The V gene is TRBV27, the J gene TRBJ2-6; D perhaps matches TRBD1 (6 bases). The V end lost 7 bases, the J end lost 2 bases, and 18 bases lay between the germline ends. Germline lookup yields CDR1 MNHEY and CDR2 SMNVEV (reference sequence). This CDR3 spans 17 amino acids. The CDR3 loop is CASKGEQGRAGANVLTF. In nucleotides, the CDR3 is TGTGCCAGCAAGGGTGAACAGGGACGGGCTGGGGCCAACGTCCTGACTTTC.

This clone has ten or more counts. This chain connects TRBV20-1 to TRBJ1-4, with D hard to call. The length of the CDR3 is 15 residues. CDR1 and CDR2 from the germline V gene are DFQATT and SNEGSKA (reference sequence). V was clipped by 5 bases and J by 4 bases, with 17 bases between them. The DNA for the CDR3 is TGCAGTGCTGGGATAGGACGGTACCTTAATGAAAAACTGTTTTTT. Amino acids: CSAGIGRYLNEKLFF.

The genes are TRBV6-5 and TRBJ2-3; no definite D call. The CDR3 spans 14 residues. Trimming left V 2 bases short and J 4 bases short, with 10 bases between. From germline, CDR1 is MNHEY and CDR2 SVGAGI. The CDR3 nucleotides are TGTGCCAGCAGTTACCTCACGTGGGCAGATACGCAGTATTTT. Encoded protein: CASSYLTWADTQYF.

This clone showed up many times. The chain links TRBV6-1 to TRBJ1-5; D ambiguous. The V gene lost 5 bases and the J gene lost 9 bases, with 11 bases spanning the gap. Germline CDR1 reads MNHNS; CDR2 reads SASEGT. This CDR3 region has 12 residues. DNA of the CDR3: TGTGCCAGCAGTAGCTCCTGGGGGCCCCAGCATTTT. As protein: CASSSSWGPQHF.

A single count supports this clone. The junction departs from the called germline gene at one end, perhaps through a read error. The V and J genes are TRBV5-1 and TRBJ2-2; 10 nucleotides agree with TRBD2. CDR3 length: 18 residues. Germline V lookup: CDR1 SGHRS, CDR2 YFSETQ. The chain's CDR3 is CASSGRPAGGPDTAELFF. The CDR3 DNA reads as TGCGCCAGCAGCGGCAGGCCAGCGGGGGGGCCGGACACCGCGGAGCTGTTTTTT.

The rearrangement joins TRBV2 to TRBJ2-1; 10 bases match TRBD1. With 2 bases clipped from V and 3 bases from J, the junction kept 22 bases outside the gene matches. Germline V CDR1 and CDR2: SNHLY, FYNNEI. This CDR3 has 22 residues. CDR3 in amino acids: CASSEWYPGQGSLQDLYNEQFF. The CDR3 bases are TGTGCCAGCAGTGAATGGTACCCGGGACAGGGGTCTCTTCAAGACCTCTACAATGAGCAGTTCTTC.

This clone was observed at least ten times. This chain uses TRBV2 with TRBJ2-3, with 7 bases identical to TRBD2. J was trimmed by 1 base and V by 9 bases; bases with no gene match: 4. Germline CDR1 SNHLY, CDR2 FYNNEI. This CDR3 region has 13 residues. This CDR3 is CASTGGGTDTQYF. CDR3 DNA: TGTGCCAGTACTGGGGGGGGCACAGATACGCAGTATTTT.

This clone was picked up many times. Since no conserved phenylalanine or tryptophan closes the CDR3, a read error is the likely cause. V and J are TRBV2 and TRBJ2-5, with 7 bases that match TRBD1. The CDR3 has 15 amino acids. The germline V gene encodes CDR1 SNHLY and CDR2 FYNNEI. The ends lost 7 bases at V and 0 bases at J; junction bases unmatched: 8. The DNA of the CDR3 is TGTGCCAGCACCAGCGACAGGGCAAACCAAGAGACCCAGTACTCC. Translation: CASTSDRANQETQYS.

In its sample, this clone was seen many times. The rearrangement uses TRBV7-2 and TRBJ2-1; tentatively, D is TRBD1 (5 bases). V shed 5 bases and J shed 9 bases, with 8 bases lying between them. The CDR3 contains 11 residues. The germline CDR1 and CDR2 sequences are SGHTA and FQGNSA. The CDR3: CASSQGGEQFF. DNA for the CDR3: TGTGCCAGCAGCCAGGGTGGTGAGCAGTTCTTC.

This clone was counted only a few times. V and J are TRBV6-1 and TRBJ2-7; the D gene is possibly TRBD2 (7 bases). Germline values: CDR1 MNHNS, CDR2 SASEGT. Trimming shortened V by 7 bases and J by 7 bases, and 26 bases separated the two germline ends. This CDR3 is built from 16 residues. The CDR3 coding sequence is TGTGCCAGCATAGTTGGTGTAAGGGAGGGGGTCGGGGAGCAGTACTTC. It codes for CASIVGVREGVGEQYF.

A few counts support this clone. V usage is TRBV28 and J usage is TRBJ2-7; 8 nucleotides match TRBD1. Germline CDR1 and CDR2: MDHEN and SYDVKM. The CDR3 runs 12 residues. V lost 8 bases and J lost 2; bases outside the gene matches: 2. CDR3 nucleotide sequence: TGTGCCAGCTCAGGGGGCACCTACGAGCAGTACTTC. Translation gives CASSGGTYEQYF.

As DNA, the CDR3 is TGTGCCAGCAGAGCGGGTATCACTACCTACGAGCAGTACTTC. The encoded protein is CASRAGITTYEQYF. This chain joins TRBV27 and TRBJ2-7; D is perhaps TRBD2 (6 bases). The CDR3 has 14 amino acids. V dropped 6 bases and J dropped 2 bases, with 14 bases sitting between them. Germline loops: CDR1 MNHEY, CDR2 SMNVEV (reference sequence).

The rearrangement uses TRBV20-1 and TRBJ2-3; 9 nucleotides line up with TRBD1. The ends lost 3 bases at V and 1 base at J; junction bases unmatched: 2. The CDR3 runs to 14 residues. Per the germline V gene, CDR1 is DFQATT and CDR2 is SNEGSKA (reference sequence). CDR3 loop: CSASRDRGTDTQYF. CDR3 nucleotide sequence: TGCAGTGCTAGCCGGGACAGGGGCACAGATACGCAGTATTTT.

This clone was seen more than once but under ten times. The V gene is TRBV6-1, the J gene TRBJ2-7; no reliable D call. CDR3 size: 11 residues. CDR1 is MNHNS, CDR2 SASEGT, per germline. Trimming took 7 bases from V and 6 from J, leaving 10 bases between them. CDR3 residues: CASTWRFEQYF. CDR3 sequence (DNA): TGTGCCAGCACGTGGCGGTTCGAGCAGTACTTC.